This TCR beta chain was captured by sequencing in a study of CD8 T cells in Susac syndrome. The V gene's germline CDR1 is KGHDR and CDR2 SFDVKD. The germline V and J ends were trimmed by 4 bases and 3 bases, with 8 bases remaining between them. This CDR3 has 13 residues. Diagnostic criteria defined recently for definite or probable disease were met by the Susac syndrome patients. Random-hexamer reverse transcription was applied to about 0.5 to 1 ug RNA. TCRdb reprocessed the immunoSEQ multiplex PCR reads with MiXCR, giving one entry per CDR3 protein. The repertoire includes 200,000 to 300,000 distinct CDR3 sequences, around 96% of them detected once, and approximately 0.1% sits in the top ten.

The TCR originated in a human donor with Susac syndrome. The sequenced material came from CD4+ T cells from PBMCs. The J gene is TRBJ2-5, the V gene TRBV24-1; TRBD1 might be the D (5 bases). CDR3: CATSEGREETQYF. The CDR3 nucleotides are TGTGCCACCAGTGAAGGCAGGGAAGAGACCCAGTACTTC.